This TCR beta chain was identified during a study of blood T cell repertoires in COVID-19 (dated by TCRdb to about 2020). Broadly, across the study: Collaborator samples came from the United States, Italy and Spain and covered acute and convalescent phases of COVID-19. Subjects who had been exposed to COVID-19, were actively infected with it, or had recovered from it provided the deeply sampled blood TCRbeta repertoires that made up the dataset. The prospective study material was composed of cDNA or gDNA derived from T cells, B-cell-depleted T cells, or PBMCs. A freely available public database, intended as a resource for researchers studying the immune response to SARS-CoV-2, is where the repertoires were released. Where HLA class I and class II types were available, the types were taken from metadata supplied by the sample provider, not from assay-based typing. The samples were drawn from the first 160 participants of the ongoing ImmuneRACE study and from 1,254 subjects provided by 6 global collaborators. Sample metadata almost always included a de-identified subject ID, COVID-19 status, age in years and sex. Beyond this particular receptor, the publication reports: The amount of clinical and demographic metadata varied by source and participant and was provided uncurated.

TCRbeta CDR3 regions were amplified from genomic DNA by means of the immunoSEQ Assay, a bias-controlled multiplex PCR. Concerning the study's data processing: Nucleated cell counts per sample were estimated from amplification of reference gene primers within the assay. To quantify the absolute abundance of each unique TCRbeta CDR3 rearrangement, sequence reads were collapsed and filtered. Productive Simpson clonality was computed per sample as the square root of Simpson's diversity index over productive rearrangements. TCRdb limited this immuneACCESS table to in-frame rearrangements with V and J called. A share of clones is missing; checked studies link under half to unresolved V genes, and the rest is unexplained. V, J and clone size reflect that table, while D and trimming were determined from the DNA. In this sample the table shows some 150,000 clones, 80% to 90% of which occur a single time. The ten most abundant clones make up about 2.4% of the sample.

Looking up the germline V gene yields CDR1 MNHEY and CDR2 SVGAGI. The CDR3 numbers 15 residues from cysteine through phenylalanine. Of all the DNA, just the CDR3 is kept, 45 bases in frame from base 1. Relative to germline, V is 10 bases shorter and J is 0 bases shorter, with 15 bases between their ends. This clone occurred once. Its antigen remains undetermined. No clone much larger than this one lies a single base away; base qualities are absent. Collaborating institutions collected whole blood in K2EDTA tubes following their own protocols. For TCRbeta analysis, collaborators shipped samples as frozen whole blood, isolated PBMCs, or DNA extracted from either of those sample types.

Sequenced sample: peripheral blood. Recombination joined TRBV6-5 with TRBJ2-2; no D gene can be assigned with confidence. The source of this sequence is a woman aged 70 to 79 with acute or convalescent COVID-19. The CDR3 is CATHNRYPNTGELFF. The DNA sequence is TGTGCCACCCACAACAGATACCCGAACACCGGGGAGCTGTTTTTT.